This T cell receptor beta chain originates from a study of pediatric ulcerative colitis. The rectum was sampled with one to two pinch biopsies at colonoscopy. Up to 500,000 reads were sequenced per sample. Sequenced by immunoSEQ multiplex PCR; TCRdb stores in-frame clones only, minus some. The sample records approximately 40,000 clones, 75% being singletons. Concerning this clone itself: Its antigen remains unknown.

V shed 6 bases and J shed 6 bases, with 16 bases lying between them. This CDR3 region has 14 residues. CDR1 is WNHNN and CDR2 is SYGVQD in the germline V gene (reference sequence). Study-level findings and limits: Clonal expansions reduced rectal repertoire diversity in acute severe colitis.

The J gene is TRBJ2-3, the V gene TRBV10-1; D uncertain. The receptor's source is a boy younger than 18 with severe ulcerative colitis. Sequencing was carried out using gut tissue. CDR3 region: CASRRDTDGDTQYF. Here the CDR3 DNA reads TGCGCCAGCAGACGAGACACCGACGGCGATACGCAGTATTTT.